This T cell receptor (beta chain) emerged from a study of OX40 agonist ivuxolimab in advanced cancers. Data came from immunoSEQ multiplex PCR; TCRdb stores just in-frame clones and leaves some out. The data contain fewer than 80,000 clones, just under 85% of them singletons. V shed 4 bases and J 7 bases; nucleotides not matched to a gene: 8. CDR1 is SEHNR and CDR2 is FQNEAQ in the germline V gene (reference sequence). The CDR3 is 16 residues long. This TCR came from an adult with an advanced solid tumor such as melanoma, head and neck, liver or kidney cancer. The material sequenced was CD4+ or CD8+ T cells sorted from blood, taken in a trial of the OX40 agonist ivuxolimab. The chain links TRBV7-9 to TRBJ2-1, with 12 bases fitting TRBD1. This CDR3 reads CASSSLGQGARNEQFF. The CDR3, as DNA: TGTGCCAGCAGCTCCCTGGGACAGGGGGCGCGAAATGAGCAGTTCTTC. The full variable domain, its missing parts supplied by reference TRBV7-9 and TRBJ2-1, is DTGVSQNPRHKITKRGQNVTFRCDPISEHNRLYWYRQTLGQGPEFLTYFQNEAQLEKSRLLSDRFSAERPKGSFSTLEIQRTEQGDSAMYLCASSSLGQGARNEQFFGPGTRLTVL.